A selection of T cell receptor beta chains follows, all from one sample in a study of blood T cell repertoires in COVID-19. Data came from immunoSEQ multiplex PCR; TCRdb stores just in-frame clones and leaves some out. This table holds around 100,000 clones, just over 85% found once. Sequencing was carried out using peripheral blood. The receptors were gathered from a human donor in a cohort sampled during active COVID-19. Each CDR3 is given with its conserved first and last residue. The order of the fields is CDR3 DNA, CDR3 protein, J gene, clone size, V gene, D gene. D genes are given only for firm matches. Clone size is not always given. Where it is, it says once, few, many or a class for expanded clones.

CDR3nt: TGCGCCAGCAGCTTACAGGGGGCCTACGAGCAGTACTTC; CDR3aa: CASSLQGAYEQYF; j_gene: TRBJ2-7; abundance: NA; v_gene: TRBV5-1; d_gene: TRBD1
CDR3nt: TGTGCCAGCAGTTACTCGGGGGCCATGAACACTGAAGCTTTCTTT; CDR3aa: CASSYSGAMNTEAFF; j_gene: TRBJ1-1; abundance: NA; v_gene: TRBV6-5; d_gene: NA
CDR3nt: TGTGCCAGTAGTAATAGGGGGACAGTAAATTCACCCCTCCACTTT; CDR3aa: CASSNRGTVNSPLHF; j_gene: TRBJ1-6; abundance: NA; v_gene: TRBV19; d_gene: TRBD1
CDR3nt: TGTGCCAGCAGCTTGGCGCGCGTTATCGGAGATGAGCAGTTCTTC; CDR3aa: CASSLARVIGDEQFF; j_gene: TRBJ2-1; abundance: NA; v_gene: TRBV5-4; d_gene: NA
CDR3nt: TGCGCCAGCAGCTTAGCGCCAGGGGGAGTATTCAGTAATTCACCCCTCCACTTT; CDR3aa: CASSLAPGGVFSNSPLHF; j_gene: TRBJ1-6; abundance: NA; v_gene: TRBV5-1; d_gene: TRBD1
CDR3nt: TGTGCCGGGGTGGGGGCGGCTAATGAAAAACTGTTTTTT; CDR3aa: CAGVGAANEKLFF; j_gene: TRBJ1-4; abundance: NA; v_gene: TRBV6-5; d_gene: NA
CDR3nt: TGTGCCAGCAGCCGACTAGCGGGGGGGCCCTACGAGCAGTACTTC; CDR3aa: CASSRLAGGPYEQYF; j_gene: TRBJ2-7; abundance: NA; v_gene: TRBV3-1/TRBV3-2; d_gene: TRBD2
CDR3nt: TGTGCCAGCAGCTTACCCCTGGGACAGAACACTGAAGCTTTCTTT; CDR3aa: CASSLPLGQNTEAFF; j_gene: TRBJ1-1; abundance: NA; v_gene: TRBV7-9; d_gene: NA
CDR3nt: TGTGCCATCAGTGTCACCGGACAGGTCAAGACCCCTGGCGGCTACACCTTC; CDR3aa: CAISVTGQVKTPGGYTF; j_gene: TRBJ1-2; abundance: NA; v_gene: TRBV10-3; d_gene: TRBD1
CDR3nt: TGTGCCAGTACTTTGGGGATAGGGGGAGGGACGGAGACCCAGTACTTC; CDR3aa: CASTLGIGGGTETQYF; j_gene: TRBJ2-5; abundance: NA; v_gene: TRBV19; d_gene: NA
CDR3nt: TGTGCCAGCAGCCAAGATAGGGAGACAGGGGTGAATAATTCACCCCTCCACTTT; CDR3aa: CASSQDRETGVNNSPLHF; j_gene: TRBJ1-6; abundance: NA; v_gene: TRBV3-1/TRBV3-2; d_gene: TRBD1
CDR3nt: TGTGCCAGCAGCACCCGGGACAGGGGGCTCCGAGACACCGGGGAGCTGTTTTTT; CDR3aa: CASSTRDRGLRDTGELFF; j_gene: TRBJ2-2; abundance: NA; v_gene: TRBV5-6; d_gene: TRBD1
CDR3nt: TGTGCCAGTAGTTCCCTCTCCCGGGACTGGGATTACAATGAGCAGTTCTTC; CDR3aa: CASSSLSRDWDYNEQFF; j_gene: TRBJ2-1; abundance: NA; v_gene: TRBV19; d_gene: NA
CDR3nt: TGTGCCAGCTCACCGGGTGCAGGCCTGGGCTATGGCTACACCTTC; CDR3aa: CASSPGAGLGYGYTF; j_gene: TRBJ1-2; abundance: once; v_gene: TRBV18; d_gene: NA
CDR3nt: TGTGCCAGCAGCTTACTTGGCGGCAGAACAGATACGCAGTATTTT; CDR3aa: CASSLLGGRTDTQYF; j_gene: TRBJ2-3; abundance: NA; v_gene: TRBV7-8; d_gene: NA
CDR3nt: TGTGCCAGCAGCTTAGTAGCCAACTATGGCTACACCTTC; CDR3aa: CASSLVANYGYTF; j_gene: TRBJ1-2; abundance: NA; v_gene: TRBV7-9; d_gene: NA
CDR3nt: TGCGCCAGCAGCTTGGAGGGGTCAGGCGCGGGCTACACCTTC; CDR3aa: CASSLEGSGAGYTF; j_gene: TRBJ1-2; abundance: NA; v_gene: TRBV5-1; d_gene: NA
CDR3nt: TGTGCCACCAGTGACACCGGGACAGGGGGCGACGAGCAGTACTTC; CDR3aa: CATSDTGTGGDEQYF; j_gene: TRBJ2-7; abundance: NA; v_gene: TRBV24-1; d_gene: TRBD1
CDR3nt: TGCGCCAGCAGCCAAGACAGGGGCGAGGATGAAAAACTGTTTTTT; CDR3aa: CASSQDRGEDEKLFF; j_gene: TRBJ1-4; abundance: NA; v_gene: TRBV4-1; d_gene: NA
CDR3nt: TGTGCCTGGAGTTTTGGACACCTGAACACTGAAGCTTTCTTT; CDR3aa: CAWSFGHLNTEAFF; j_gene: TRBJ1-1; abundance: NA; v_gene: TRBV30; d_gene: NA
CDR3nt: TGCGCCAGCAGCCCACCCGGGACTAGCGGGGGGAGCTCCTACAATGAGCAGTTCTTC; CDR3aa: CASSPPGTSGGSSYNEQFF; j_gene: TRBJ2-1; abundance: NA; v_gene: TRBV5-1; d_gene: TRBD2
CDR3nt: TGTGCCAGCAGTCCAGCCCCCATCTGGACTAGCGGACCCTACGAGCAGTACTTC; CDR3aa: CASSPAPIWTSGPYEQYF; j_gene: TRBJ2-7; abundance: NA; v_gene: TRBV6-6; d_gene: TRBD2
CDR3nt: TGTGCCAGCAGTCCCCTAGGAGGGCTAAATGAAAAACTGTTTTTT; CDR3aa: CASSPLGGLNEKLFF; j_gene: TRBJ1-4; abundance: NA; v_gene: TRBV2; d_gene: NA
CDR3nt: TGTGCCAGCAGCCAATCACCGGGGGGCTACACCTTC; CDR3aa: CASSQSPGGYTF; j_gene: TRBJ1-2; abundance: NA; v_gene: TRBV16; d_gene: NA
CDR3nt: TGTGCCAGCAGTTACCCGGGACTAGCGGGCTACGAGCAGTACTTC; CDR3aa: CASSYPGLAGYEQYF; j_gene: TRBJ2-7; abundance: NA; v_gene: TRBV7-9; d_gene: TRBD2
CDR3nt: TGTGCCAGCAGCCAAAGAGGGGGTCTTAATTCACCCCTCCACTTT; CDR3aa: CASSQRGGLNSPLHF; j_gene: TRBJ1-6; abundance: NA; v_gene: TRBV7-8; d_gene: NA
CDR3nt: TGTGCCAGCAGCTTATACACCAACTATGGCTACACCTTC; CDR3aa: CASSLYTNYGYTF; j_gene: TRBJ1-2; abundance: NA; v_gene: TRBV11-2; d_gene: NA
CDR3nt: TGTGCCAGCAGCTTTAACGAGCAGTACTTC; CDR3aa: CASSFNEQYF; j_gene: TRBJ2-7; abundance: NA; v_gene: TRBV11-2; d_gene: NA
CDR3nt: TGTGCCAGCTCCCCCCCGGGGACGGGAGGAGATAATTCACCCCTCCACTTT; CDR3aa: CASSPPGTGGDNSPLHF; j_gene: TRBJ1-6; abundance: NA; v_gene: TRBV18; d_gene: NA
CDR3nt: TGTGCCAGCAGCTTAGGGGCCACGGCAAGGGAGCAGTTCTTC; CDR3aa: CASSLGATAREQFF; j_gene: TRBJ2-1; abundance: NA; v_gene: TRBV11-1; d_gene: NA
CDR3nt: TGCAGCGTTGATCGAGGGGGAGCCAAAAACATTCAGTACTTC; CDR3aa: CSVDRGGAKNIQYF; j_gene: TRBJ2-4; abundance: NA; v_gene: TRBV29-1; d_gene: NA
CDR3nt: TGCAGTGCTAGTAGATCCCGAGGTGGTAATAGCAATCAGCCCCAGCATTTT; CDR3aa: CSASRSRGGNSNQPQHF; j_gene: TRBJ1-5; abundance: NA; v_gene: TRBV20-1; d_gene: NA
CDR3nt: TGTGCCAGCAGTCCCTTTTCACCCCGCGCTGAAGCTTTCTTT; CDR3aa: CASSPFSPRAEAFF; j_gene: TRBJ1-1; abundance: NA; v_gene: TRBV6-2/TRBV6-3; d_gene: NA
CDR3nt: TGCGCCAGCAGTGCGCCCCCTAGCGGGGGGGCCTCAGATACGCAGTATTTT; CDR3aa: CASSAPPSGGASDTQYF; j_gene: TRBJ2-3; abundance: once; v_gene: TRBV10-2; d_gene: TRBD2
CDR3nt: TGTGCCACCAGTGATTCCAAGACAGGGGTTGGCAATCAGCCCCAGCATTTT; CDR3aa: CATSDSKTGVGNQPQHF; j_gene: TRBJ1-5; abundance: NA; v_gene: TRBV24-1; d_gene: TRBD1
CDR3nt: TGTGCCAGCAGTTACTCGGGCCCCAAAACGGGGGAGCAGTACTTC; CDR3aa: CASSYSGPKTGEQYF; j_gene: TRBJ2-7; abundance: NA; v_gene: TRBV6-6; d_gene: NA
CDR3nt: TGTGCCATCAGTCCCAGCTCCTACGAGCAGTACTTC; CDR3aa: CAISPSSYEQYF; j_gene: TRBJ2-7; abundance: NA; v_gene: TRBV10-3; d_gene: NA